Shown below are 14 T cell receptor beta chains from a single sample sequenced in a study of cytomegalovirus exposure and HLA in healthy donors. This table comes from immunoSEQ multiplex PCR, and its TCRdb copy is limited to in-frame clones, with some not included. The repertoire holds roughly 140,000 clones, 88% seen once, with approximately 8% in the top ten. Sample: PBMCs. These receptors came from a woman between 18 and 29 years old in good health and CMV-seropositive.

The chain carries TRBV4-1 and TRBJ2-3, with 12 bases fitting TRBD2. The CDR3 totals 17 residues. The germline gives CDR1 MGHRA, CDR2 YSYEKL. The ends lost 4 bases at V and 2 bases at J; junction bases unmatched: 7. The CDR3 DNA reads TGCGCCAGCAGCCGCGGACTAGCGGGGACCTACACAGATACGCAGTATTTT. The encoded protein is CASSRGLAGTYTDTQYF.

The rearrangement uses TRBV5-8 and TRBJ2-1; 7 nucleotides agree with TRBD1. The CDR3 totals 15 residues. Germline CDR1 is SGHTS and CDR2 is YDEGEE. V trimming: 4 bases; J trimming: 5 bases; junction bases outside the gene matches: 9. CDR3: CASSSRDRYNNEQFF. The CDR3 nucleotides are TGTGCCAGCAGCAGCCGGGACAGATATAACAATGAGCAGTTCTTC. Full variable domain (remainder filled in from reference TRBV5-8 and TRBJ2-1): EAGVTQSPTHLIKTRGQQATLRCSPISGHTSVYWYQQALGLGLQFLLWYDEGEERNRGNFPPRFSGRQFPNYSSELNVNALELEDSALYLCASSSRDRYNNEQFFGPGTRLTVL.

The rearrangement links TRBV27 to TRBJ1-6; 7 bases map to TRBD1. Trimming cost V 8 bases and J 7 bases; bases outside gene matches: 5. CDR3 length equals 13 residues. CDR1 is MNHEY and CDR2 is SMNVEV in the germline V gene (reference sequence). The DNA for the CDR3 is TGTGCCAGCGCGGGACAGCCAAATTCACCCCTCCACTTT. This codes for CASAGQPNSPLHF.

V and J are TRBV5-6 and TRBJ1-6; D possibly corresponds to TRBD1 (6 bases). The ends were cut back, 6 bases at V and 6 bases at J, with 13 bases in the middle. CDR1 is SGHDT, CDR2 YYEEEE, per germline. The CDR3 is 14 residues long. The CDR3 sequence: CASMGRGTNSPLHF. As DNA, the CDR3 is TGTGCCAGCATGGGCAGGGGCACTAATTCACCCCTCCACTTT.

The chain joins TRBV4-3 to TRBJ2-7, with TRBD1 as a possible D gene (5 bases). Germline CDR1 is LGHNA and CDR2 is YSLEER. There are 14 residues in the CDR3. The V and J ends lost 2 bases and 6 bases respectively, with 14 bases between them. CDR3 sequence (DNA): TGCGCCAGCAGCCAAAGGGCCCAGGGTGGCGAGCAGTACTTC. Translating gives CASSQRAQGGEQYF.

This rearrangement joins TRBV2 to TRBJ1-1, with 11 bases fitting TRBD1. Trimming took 7 bases from V and 7 from J; bases not matched to a gene: 5. Germline V CDR1 and CDR2: SNHLY, FYNNEI. The CDR3 is made up of 13 amino acids. The CDR3 spells CASTQDRGLEAFF. DNA of the CDR3: TGTGCCAGCACCCAGGACAGGGGGCTTGAAGCTTTCTTT.

This CDR3 is CASTTSPRAGGYTF. The CDR3 DNA reads as TGTGCCAGCACTACATCACCCAGAGCGGGAGGCTACACCTTC. The V and J genes are TRBV7-8 and TRBJ1-2; D is ambiguous. The germline gives CDR1 SGHVS, CDR2 FQNEAQ. Trimming stripped 7 bases from V and 8 bases from J, with 20 bases between. This CDR3 contains 14 residues.

The genes are TRBV2 and TRBJ2-6; the match to TRBD1 covers 11 bases. There are 18 residues in the CDR3. The junction had 5 bases not matched to a gene; V was cut back by 2 bases and J by 2 bases. Germline V gene sequence: CDR1 SNHLY, CDR2 FYNNEI. CDR3 nucleotide sequence: TGTGCCAGCAGTGAATATAGGGGACAGGGGGCTGGGGCCAACGTCCTGACTTTC. Translation gives CASSEYRGQGAGANVLTF. Combining the CDR3 with reference TRBV2 and TRBJ2-6 gives the whole variable domain EPEVTQTPSHQVTQMGQEVILRCVPISNHLYFYWYRQILGQKVEFLVSFYNNEISEKSEIFDDQFSVERPDGSNFTLKIRSTKLEDSAMYFCASSEYRGQGAGANVLTFGAGSRLTVL.

This rearrangement joins TRBV29-1 to TRBJ2-1, with 10 bases aligning to TRBD2. The CDR3 contains 23 residues. V was clipped by 5 bases and J by 6 bases; unmatched bases: 34. Germline assignment: CDR1 SQVTM and CDR2 ANQGSEA. The CDR3 spells CSVLPLFVTPKTGKASGSNEQFF. The DNA for the CDR3 is TGCAGCGTTCTTCCTTTGTTTGTAACCCCGAAAACAGGGAAGGCTAGCGGGAGCAATGAGCAGTTCTTC.

The chain has TRBV6-4 and TRBJ2-1, with 9 bases lining up with TRBD1. The CDR3 runs to 14 residues. CDR1 and CDR2 from the germline V gene are MRHNA and SNTAGT. Unmatched junction bases numbered 5, after V lost 6 bases and J lost 5 bases. CDR3 protein: CASSSTGGHNEQFF. The CDR3 nucleotides read TGTGCCAGCAGCTCGACAGGGGGGCACAATGAGCAGTTCTTC.

This clone was seen once. The V call is TRBV5-8, the J call TRBJ1-1; no clear D. The CDR3 is made up of 15 amino acids. The V end lost 0 bases, the J end lost 0 bases, and 9 bases lay between the germline ends. Germline CDR1 and CDR2: SGHTS and YDEGEE. The CDR3 nucleotides read TGTGCCAGCAGCTTGGACGGAGTCTTGAACACTGAAGCTTTCTTT. Its translation: CASSLDGVLNTEAFF.

V gene TRBV9 combines with J gene TRBJ2-2; D uncertain. Germline assignment: CDR1 SGDLS and CDR2 YYNGEE. The length of the CDR3 is 13 residues. V dropped 0 bases and J dropped 4 bases, with 4 bases sitting between them. CDR3 DNA: TGTGCCAGCAGCGTAGTAGTCACCGGGGAGCTGTTTTTT. Its protein product is CASSVVVTGELFF.

This chain joins TRBV6-6 and TRBJ1-2; D gene unclear. The ends were cut back, 2 bases at V and 6 bases at J, with 7 bases in the middle. CDR1 MNHNY and CDR2 SVGAGI come from the germline V gene (reference sequence). The CDR3 runs to 12 residues. The CDR3, as DNA: TGTGCCAGCAGTTACGGCCGCAATGGCTACACCTTC. This sequence encodes CASSYGRNGYTF.

This clone was seen a single time. The chain is built from TRBV27 and TRBJ2-6, with D perhaps TRBD1 (5 bases). Germline V lookup: CDR1 MNHEY, CDR2 SMNVEV (reference sequence). There are 14 residues in the CDR3. Trimming removed 5 bases at V and 0 bases at J, with 5 bases between. The CDR3, as DNA: TGTGCCAGCAGTAGGGGCTCTGGGGCCAACGTCCTGACTTTC. This encodes CASSRGSGANVLTF. The full variable domain, rest sourced from reference TRBV27 and TRBJ2-6, is EAQVTQNPRYLITVTGKKLTVTCSQNMNHEYMSWYRQDPGLGLRQIYYSMNVEVTDKGDVPEGYKVSRKEKRNFPLILESPSPNQTSLYFCASSRGSGANVLTFGAGSRLTVL.